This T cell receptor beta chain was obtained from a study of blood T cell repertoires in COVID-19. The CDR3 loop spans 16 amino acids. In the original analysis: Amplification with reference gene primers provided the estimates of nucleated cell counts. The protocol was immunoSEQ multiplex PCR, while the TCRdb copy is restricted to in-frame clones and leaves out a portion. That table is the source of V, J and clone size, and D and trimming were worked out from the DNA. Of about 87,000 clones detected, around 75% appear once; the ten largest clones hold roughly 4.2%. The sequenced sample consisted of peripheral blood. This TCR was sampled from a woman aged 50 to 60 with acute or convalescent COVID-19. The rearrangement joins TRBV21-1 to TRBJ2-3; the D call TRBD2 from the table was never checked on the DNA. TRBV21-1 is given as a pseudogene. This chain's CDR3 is CASSKGPGVCTDTQYF. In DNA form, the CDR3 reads TGTGCCAGCAGCAAAGGCCCGGGGGTCTGCACAGATACGCAGTATTTT.